Each of the 25 T cell receptor beta chains below was sequenced from the same sample in a study of T cell responses to AZD1222 COVID-19 vaccine (dated by TCRdb to the early 2020s). The time point tag for this specimen amounts to: baseline before first vaccination. The library was made by the immunoSEQ multiplex PCR assay. TCRdb obtained this table from immuneACCESS and retained in-frame rearrangements with V and J assigned. These tables miss some clones; where compared with another copy, unresolved V genes account for less than half of the shortfall, and the remainder is unexplained. The sample records over 100,000 clones, about 80% of which are singletons. The ten largest clones capture about 9.7% of the sample. The source material was peripheral blood, sampled on day 0 of AZD1222 vaccination. These receptors originate from an adult in good health.

This clone was found a few times. The chain joins TRBV5-6 to TRBJ1-2, with D maybe TRBD1 (5 bases). In germline, CDR1 is SGHDT, CDR2 YYEEEE. The CDR3 covers 16 residues. V dropped 2 bases and J dropped 7 bases, with 21 bases sitting between them. The CDR3 reads CASSLIPAGGRGGYTF. The CDR3 region has the DNA TGTGCCAGCAGCTTAATACCCGCGGGGGGACGGGGTGGCTACACCTTC.

The chain joins TRBV7-9 to TRBJ1-5, with D perhaps TRBD1 (5 bases). The germline CDR1 and CDR2 sequences are SEHNR and FQNEAQ (reference sequence). The V end was cut by 1 base, the J end by 10 bases, with 11 bases between. The CDR3 is 13 amino acids. The CDR3 here is CASSLEVGAPQHF. The CDR3 nucleotides read TGTGCCAGCAGCTTAGAGGTCGGGGCCCCCCAGCATTTT.

V is TRBV9 and J is TRBJ1-2, with TRBD1 matching over 8 bases. CDR1 and CDR2 (germline): SGDLS, YYNGEE. This CDR3 spans 14 amino acids. V lost 4 bases, J lost 7 bases, and 9 bases stayed unmatched. CDR3 loop: CASSTRTGRSGYTF. CDR3 sequence (DNA): TGTGCCAGCAGCACCCGGACAGGGAGAAGTGGCTACACCTTC.

The chain has TRBV7-6 and TRBJ2-7, with D perhaps matching TRBD1 (6 bases). Trimming took off 5 bases at V and 5 bases at J, with 28 bases between the two ends. CDR3 length equals 18 residues. Germline loops: CDR1 SGHVS, CDR2 FNYEAQ. The CDR3: CASSPNRLRPGQYDEQYF. CDR3 coding DNA: TGTGCCAGCAGCCCTAATAGATTAAGACCGGGACAATACGACGAGCAGTACTTC. Complete variable domain (other parts from reference TRBV7-6 and TRBJ2-7): GAGVSQSPRYKVTKRGQDVALRCDPISGHVSLYWYRQALGQGPEFLTYFNYEAQQDKSGLPNDRFSAERPEGSISTLTIQRTEQRDSAMYRCASSPNRLRPGQYDEQYFGPGTRLTVT.

The chain has TRBV6-4 and TRBJ1-4; 10 bases align to TRBD1. The V and J ends lost 4 bases and 4 bases, in that order; junction bases with no gene match: 6. CDR3 size: 16 residues. CDR1 MRHNA and CDR2 SNTAGT come from the germline V gene. The CDR3 spells CASSVDRGLGNEKLFF. CDR3 in DNA: TGTGCCAGCAGTGTAGACAGGGGGCTTGGTAATGAAAAACTGTTTTTT.

V and J are TRBV28 and TRBJ1-2; a possible D gene is TRBD1 (6 bases). V dropped 8 bases and J dropped 2 bases, with 9 bases sitting between them. This CDR3 is 12 amino acids long. CDR1 is MDHEN, CDR2 SYDVKM, per germline. The CDR3, as DNA: TGTGCCAGCGGGGGCTCGAACTATGGCTACACCTTC. Translated: CASGGSNYGYTF.

Only a few counts were recorded for this clone. J is TRBJ2-7 and V is TRBV24-1; 7 bases are a match to TRBD1. Germline V gene data show CDR1 as KGHDR and CDR2 as SFDVKD. This CDR3 spans 14 amino acids. J was trimmed by 1 base and V by 6 bases; bases with no gene match: 5. CDR3 in DNA: TGTGCCACCAGTCCTCGGGACAGTTCCTACGAGCAGTACTTC. This gives the protein CATSPRDSSYEQYF.

This clone has only a few counts. This sequence joins TRBV7-9 and TRBJ2-7; no reliable D call. The CDR3 has 15 amino acids. V was trimmed by 4 bases and J by 3 bases, leaving 16 bases between them. The V gene's germline CDR1 is SEHNR and CDR2 FQNEAQ (reference sequence). For the CDR3, the DNA is TGTGCCAGCAGCTCATCCAGCCATCCTATCTACGAGCAGTACTTC. Translation gives CASSSSSHPIYEQYF.

J is TRBJ2-5 and V is TRBV20-1, with TRBD2 as a possible D gene (5 bases). The CDR3 is made up of 11 amino acids. Germline CDR1 and CDR2: DFQATT and SNEGSKA (reference sequence). For the CDR3, the DNA is TGCAGCGCAGGAGGCCAAGAGACCCAGTACTTC. Its translation: CSAGGQETQYF.

This sequence joins TRBV5-1 and TRBJ1-2; D gene ambiguous. Deletions cut 0 bases from V and 3 bases from J, with 6 bases between. This CDR3 contains 13 residues. Germline V CDR1 and CDR2: SGHRS, YFSETQ. CDR3 bases: TGCGCCAGCAGCTTGGCCGTGGACTATGGCTACACCTTC. Protein sequence: CASSLAVDYGYTF. The full variable domain, with the rest looked up from reference TRBV5-1 and TRBJ1-2, is KAGVTQTPRYLIKTRGQQVTLSCSPISGHRSVSWYQQTPGQGLQFLFEYFSETQRNKGNFPGRFSGRQFSNSRSEMNVSTLELGDSALYLCASSLAVDYGYTFGSGTRLTVV.

The rearrangement uses TRBV5-1 and TRBJ2-3, with 10 bases identical to TRBD1. J was trimmed by 1 base and V by 4 bases; bases with no gene match: 6. Germline CDR1 reads SGHRS; CDR2 reads YFSETQ. The CDR3 contains 16 residues. Here the CDR3 reads CASSPWTGGGTDTQYF. The CDR3 coding sequence is TGCGCCAGCAGCCCTTGGACAGGGGGGGGCACAGATACGCAGTATTTT. Full variable domain (outside the CDR3, taken from reference TRBV5-1 and TRBJ2-3): KAGVTQTPRYLIKTRGQQVTLSCSPISGHRSVSWYQQTPGQGLQFLFEYFSETQRNKGNFPGRFSGRQFSNSRSEMNVSTLELGDSALYLCASSPWTGGGTDTQYFGPGTRLTVL.

This chain links TRBV14 with TRBJ1-2; the D gene is possibly TRBD1 (5 bases). This CDR3 spans 12 amino acids. Germline lookup yields CDR1 SGHDN and CDR2 FVKESK. V dropped 8 bases and J dropped 3 bases, with 10 bases sitting between them. CDR3 sequence: CASRGTYYGYTF. For the CDR3, the DNA is TGTGCCAGCCGAGGGACTTACTATGGCTACACCTTC. The variable domain in full, with the rest retrieved from reference TRBV14 and TRBJ1-2, is EAGVTQFPSHSVIEKGQTVTLRCDPISGHDNLYWYRRVMGKEIKFLLHFVKESKQDESGMPNNRFLAERTGGTYSTLKVQPAELEDSGVYFCASRGTYYGYTFGSGTRLTVV.

The V and J genes are TRBV6-2 or TRBV6-3 and TRBJ1-1; D call uncertain. V was cut by 6 bases and J by 1 base, with 12 bases left in between. CDR1 MNHEY and CDR2 SVGEGT come from the germline V gene. The CDR3 spans 14 residues. The CDR3 reads CASSSERANTEAFF. In DNA, the CDR3 is TGTGCCAGCAGCTCCGAGAGGGCGAACACTGAAGCTTTCTTT.

The chain carries TRBV18 and TRBJ1-2; a possible D gene is TRBD1 (5 bases). The V end was cut by 3 bases, the J end by 4 bases, with 12 bases between. Germline CDR1 KGHSH, CDR2 LQKENI. This CDR3 contains 14 residues. CDR3 region: CASSPGGPIYGYTF. The CDR3, as DNA: TGTGCCAGCTCACCGGGGGGACCGATCTATGGCTACACCTTC.

The chain recombines TRBV19 with TRBJ1-2; 9 bases agree with TRBD1. The CDR3 totals 15 residues. Per germline, CDR1 LNHDA and CDR2 SQIVND (reference sequence). V shed 7 bases, J shed 4 bases, and the junction held 10 bases outside the gene matches. CDR3 in amino acids: CASTPDRGSPYGYTF. CDR3 DNA: TGTGCCAGTACCCCGGACAGGGGCAGTCCCTATGGCTACACCTTC. The whole variable domain, remainder taken from reference TRBV19 and TRBJ1-2, is DGGITQSPKYLFRKEGQNVTLSCEQNLNHDAMYWYRQDPGQGLRLIYYSQIVNDFQKGDIAEGYSVSREKKESFPLTVTSAQKNPTAFYLCASTPDRGSPYGYTFGSGTRLTVV.

The chain recombines TRBV4-1 with TRBJ1-1, with D unclear. Per the germline V gene, CDR1 is MGHRA and CDR2 is YSYEKL. V shed 1 base and J shed 1 base, with 7 bases lying between them. The CDR3 length is 14 residues. CDR3 in DNA: TGCGCCAGCAGCCAAGGAATAGGGAACACTGAAGCTTTCTTT. This sequence encodes CASSQGIGNTEAFF.

The chain uses TRBV6-1 and TRBJ1-5, with 9 bases aligning to TRBD1. Germline CDR1 MNHNS, CDR2 SASEGT. This CDR3 spans 16 amino acids. V was pared by 3 bases and J by 7 bases, with 10 bases of the junction left unmatched. CDR3 loop: CASSDEGGQGVQPQHF. DNA for the CDR3: TGTGCCAGCAGTGACGAGGGGGGACAGGGTGTACAGCCCCAGCATTTT.

This rearrangement joins TRBV5-1 to TRBJ1-1; 8 nucleotides line up with TRBD1. With 0 bases clipped from V and 6 bases from J, the junction kept 13 bases outside the gene matches. The CDR3 consists of 17 residues. Germline V gene data show CDR1 as SGHRS and CDR2 as YFSETQ. CDR3 loop: CASSLVVSDRAYAEAFF. Written as DNA, the CDR3 is TGCGCCAGCAGCTTGGTCGTTTCGGACAGGGCATACGCTGAAGCTTTCTTT.

This clone was counted a single time. This rearrangement joins TRBV19 to TRBJ2-4, with 9 bases lining up with TRBD1. CDR1 and CDR2 from the germline V gene are LNHDA and SQIVND (reference sequence). V shed 10 bases and J 6 bases; nucleotides not matched to a gene: 7. The length of the CDR3 is 13 residues. DNA for the CDR3: TGTGCCACATCGCGGACAGGGGCAAACATTCAGTACTTC. Protein: CATSRTGANIQYF.

V usage is TRBV9 and J usage is TRBJ2-1, with TRBD2 matching over 10 bases. V shed 2 bases, J shed 3 bases, and the junction held 8 bases outside the gene matches. There are 17 residues in the CDR3. Germline V gives CDR1 SGDLS, CDR2 YYNGEE. The CDR3 sequence is CASSVGLAGEGYNEQFF. The CDR3 bases are TGTGCCAGCAGCGTTGGGCTAGCGGGAGAGGGCTACAATGAGCAGTTCTTC.

The chain recombines TRBV19 with TRBJ2-7, with TRBD1 matching over 7 bases. The CDR3 covers 13 residues. Germline V gene data show CDR1 as LNHDA and CDR2 as SQIVND (reference sequence). With 6 bases clipped from V and 2 bases from J, the junction kept 4 bases outside the gene matches. The DNA for the CDR3 is TGTGCCAGTAGACCGGGACAGACCTACGAGCAGTACTTC. Translation: CASRPGQTYEQYF.

V and J are TRBV19 and TRBJ2-1, with 13 nucleotides matching TRBD2. With 1 base clipped from V and 7 bases from J, the junction kept 1 base outside the gene matches. The CDR3 consists of 15 residues. The germline CDR1 and CDR2 sequences are LNHDA and SQIVND (reference sequence). CDR3 loop: CASSIATSGRNEQFF. The DNA for the CDR3 is TGTGCCAGTAGTATAGCGACTAGCGGGAGGAATGAGCAGTTCTTC. Using reference TRBV19 and TRBJ2-1 for the parts outside the CDR3, the full variable domain is DGGITQSPKYLFRKEGQNVTLSCEQNLNHDAMYWYRQDPGQGLRLIYYSQIVNDFQKGDIAEGYSVSREKKESFPLTVTSAQKNPTAFYLCASSIATSGRNEQFFGPGTRLTVL.

This clone has more than one count but fewer than ten. The CDR3 DNA reads TGTGCCAGCTCACCACCGTCGATTGGGGGCACTGAAGCTTTCTTT. Protein: CASSPPSIGGTEAFF. V is TRBV18 and J is TRBJ1-1; D is possibly TRBD1 (5 bases). The CDR3 is made up of 15 amino acids. The germline gives CDR1 KGHSH, CDR2 LQKENI. V was cut by 0 bases and J by 4 bases, with 12 bases left in between.

The chain's CDR3 is CASSLGDTQMNTEAFF. DNA for the CDR3: TGCGCCAGCAGCTTGGGGGACACCCAGATGAACACTGAAGCTTTCTTT. The chain links TRBV5-1 to TRBJ1-1; D might be TRBD1 (6 bases). V was cut by 0 bases and J by 0 bases, with 12 bases left in between. The CDR3 is 16 amino acids. Germline V gene sequence: CDR1 SGHRS, CDR2 YFSETQ.

The rearrangement joins TRBV19 to TRBJ1-6; 7 bases line up with TRBD1. CDR3 size: 19 residues. With 6 bases clipped from V and 0 bases from J, the junction kept 14 bases outside the gene matches. The germline CDR1 and CDR2 sequences are LNHDA and SQIVND (reference sequence). The CDR3: CASSTYQGVSISYNSPLHF. The CDR3 nucleotides read TGTGCCAGTAGCACATACCAGGGGGTTTCGATCTCCTATAATTCACCCCTCCACTTT.